The present T cell receptor beta chain was sequenced within a study of T cell changes during pregnancy in multiple sclerosis. Assay: immunoSEQ multiplex PCR; the TCRdb copy retains only in-frame clones and omits some. The sample yields some 60,000 clones, about 87% seen once. The CDR3 totals 14 residues. CDR1 is SGHNT, CDR2 YENEEA, per germline. After removal of 3 bases from V and 4 bases from J, the junction contained 4 bases not matched to a gene. The TCR was taken from a human donor whose cells served as feeder cells for cultures in a pregnancy study. The material sequenced was peripheral blood from another person, used as feeder cells. J is TRBJ2-3 and V is TRBV11-3; 7 bases line up with TRBD2. DNA of the CDR3: TGTGCCAGCAGCTTGGGGACTAAACCAGATACGCAGTATTTT. Translated, it gives CASSLGTKPDTQYF.